The T cell receptor beta chain described here comes from a study of identical twins (dated by TCRdb to the mid-2010s). General notes on the study: To test whether fetal clonotypes persist, the study used deep sequencing on TCR alpha and beta repertoires from monozygotic twins, unrelated adults of various ages, and cord blood. To rule out contamination, replicate twin experiments were performed at different times with different library preparation protocols. Broader findings and caveats from the paper: Compared with coincidental sharing between unrelated individuals, an excess of low generation-probability sequences was observed among out-of-frame TCR alpha sequences shared between twins. In monozygotic twins, recombination models systematically underestimated out-of-frame TCR alpha sharing, but the models matched the sharing seen between unrelated individuals. Abundant cord blood beta clonotypes carried fewer insertions; young adult naive repertoires showed a weaker similar trend, while memory repertoires showed none. A weaker excess of twin sharing was found in beta out-of-frame sequences because the signal-to-noise ratio was lowered by fewer shared sequences. Zero-insertion analyses could be partly confounded by invariant T cells such as MAIT and iNKT, although diverse VJ usage argued against such confounding for most clonotypes. Because the same donors could not be followed over many years, the conclusions depended on cross-sectional statistical analysis.

Every donor in the study was a healthy Caucasian. The twin cohort consisted of three pairs of female monozygotic twins, all aged about 18 to 30 years. The RNA used for TCR libraries was isolated from peripheral blood mononuclear cells. Receptor libraries were prepared by 5' RACE. The listed sequencing device is Illumina HiSeq 2000. Template switching introduced a universal primer binding site; the final cDNA contained a unique molecular identifier, enabling accurate counting of TCR cDNA molecules. Specific primers in the conserved constant-segment region were used to synthesize first-strand cDNA for TCR alpha and beta chains. To control for contamination, each cDNA library was double barcoded with a SMART-Mk sample barcode plus Illumina barcodes. Two successive PCR steps introduced TruSeq adapter sequences along with Illumina sample barcodes. Sequencing of the TCR alpha and beta cDNA libraries was done on the Illumina HiSeq platform using custom primers. Per the authors' processing: Raw reads were processed with MiGEC to extract unique molecular identifiers, and MiXCR was used to determine CDR3 positions. Recombination models were inferred per individual with the repgenHMM and IGoR tools using an EM algorithm. The tcR package in R was used for shared clonotype analysis, with sharing normalized by the product of cloneset sizes. To study raw recombination without the effects of thymic and clonal selection, out-of-frame nonproductive sequences were analyzed. TCRdb ran its own pipeline on the public reads, namely fastp trimming at Q25 and MiXCR clone calling, and kept in-frame beta chains. Identical CDR3 proteins give one entry, which carries the most common genes and DNA. TCRdb assigned the V and J calls; the authors' analysis was not used. For this sample there are roughly 570,000 distinct CDR3 sequences; 9.5% to 10% appear just once. 2.5% to 3% of the sample is held by the ten biggest clonotypes.

With regard to this clonotype: It has no known antigen specificity. No base quality information exists; no much larger clone differs at one position.

V has 2 bases trimmed and J has 5 bases trimmed; junction bases matching no gene number 8. Sequences SGHTA (CDR1) and FQGNSA (CDR2) are obtained from the germline V gene. The CDR3 has 15 amino acids, counting the end cysteine and phenylalanine. The entry retains the CDR3 DNA only, 45 bases that are in frame from base 1. A further study also used this sample, focusing on yellow fever vaccine responses in identical twins. From the second report: According to the authors, the vaccine-induced T cell response in identical twins seemed to be partly convergent and partly specific to each individual. In identical twins, the study followed T cell clones that responded to the vaccine with precision.

Recombination joined TRBV7-2 with TRBJ2-5, and TRBD1 matches 7 of the central bases. The receptor was isolated from a woman in her late teens or twenties in good health. What was sequenced was PBMCs. CDR3 loop: CASSLSRGPRETQYF. The DNA sequence reads TGTGCCAGCAGCTTATCGAGGGGGCCTAGGGAGACCCAGTACTTC.